This passage covers 14 T cell receptor beta chains from one sample sequenced in a study of blood T cell repertoires in COVID-19. TCRdb's table, derived via immunoSEQ multiplex PCR, lists solely in-frame clones and lacks some. The sample contains fewer than 250,000 clones, 83% of which appear only once. The sample was PBMCs or T cells enriched from blood (not recorded which). The receptors were gathered from a woman between 45 and 60 years old who had been exposed to COVID-19.

In its sample, this clone was seen a few times. This chain uses TRBV6-5 with TRBJ1-1; D uncertain. Germline assignment: CDR1 MNHEY and CDR2 SVGAGI. The length of the CDR3 is 13 residues. V dropped 4 bases and J dropped 1 base, with 7 bases sitting between them. CDR3 loop: CASSLSGNTEAFF. Here the CDR3 DNA reads TGTGCCAGCAGTTTATCAGGGAACACTGAAGCTTTCTTT.

The gene calls are TRBV18 and TRBJ2-1, with D perhaps TRBD1 (6 bases). V was cut by 5 bases and J by 7 bases, with 12 bases left in between. Germline CDR1 is KGHSH and CDR2 is LQKENI. This CDR3 contains 13 residues. The DNA of the CDR3 is TGTGCCAGCTCATCGAACACAGGGAATGAGCAGTTCTTC. Protein sequence: CASSSNTGNEQFF.

This sequence joins TRBV5-1 and TRBJ1-1, with D possibly being TRBD1 (6 bases). V lost 2 bases, J lost 3 bases, and 20 bases lay in between. Germline assignment: CDR1 SGHRS and CDR2 YFSETQ. The CDR3 consists of 17 residues. CDR3 amino acids: CASSLSGTGFIDTEAFF. The CDR3 nucleotides are TGCGCCAGCAGCTTATCCGGAACAGGGTTTATTGACACTGAAGCTTTCTTT.

V is TRBV7-8 and J is TRBJ1-2; D is unclear. V dropped 0 bases and J dropped 5 bases, with 16 bases sitting between them. The CDR3 extends over 16 amino acids. Germline V gene sequence: CDR1 SGHVS, CDR2 FQNEAQ. The chain's CDR3 is CASSLALTSTIYGYTF. CDR3 nucleotide sequence: TGTGCCAGCAGCTTAGCGTTAACATCCACAATTTATGGCTACACCTTC.

This clone was detected only once. This chain joins TRBV28 and TRBJ2-1; TRBD1 matches at 11 bases. The V gene end was trimmed by 5 bases and the J gene end by 10 bases; junction bases not matched to a gene: 10. Per germline, CDR1 MDHEN and CDR2 SYDVKM. This CDR3 comprises 15 residues. DNA of the CDR3: TGTGCCAGCAGTCGACCCGGACAGGGGGCTAGCGAGCAGTTCTTC. Protein sequence: CASSRPGQGASEQFF.

The chain carries TRBV7-2 and TRBJ2-3; TRBD2 agrees at 10 bases. Per germline, CDR1 SGHTA and CDR2 FQGNSA. With 3 bases clipped from V and 2 bases from J, the junction kept 2 bases outside the gene matches. The CDR3 runs to 15 residues. The chain's CDR3 is CASSFTSGVTDTQYF. In DNA, the CDR3 is TGTGCCAGCAGCTTTACTAGCGGGGTCACAGATACGCAGTATTTT.

CDR3 in DNA: TGTGCCAGCAGCATTGAGGGGGTTGGGGAAAAACTGTTTTTT. Translation: CASSIEGVGEKLFF. The chain carries TRBV11-2 and TRBJ1-4; possibly TRBD1 for D (6 bases). Germline values: CDR1 SGHAT, CDR2 FQNNGV. Trimming took 5 bases from V and 8 from J, leaving 15 bases between them. The CDR3 runs to 14 residues.

This chain uses TRBV2 with TRBJ1-2, with 7 bases matching TRBD1. The CDR3 runs to 13 residues. The germline gives CDR1 SNHLY, CDR2 FYNNEI. V shed 4 bases and J 1 base; nucleotides not matched to a gene: 0. This CDR3 reads CASSGDSNYGYTF. CDR3 in DNA: TGTGCCAGCAGTGGGGACAGTAACTATGGCTACACCTTC.

This clone was observed a handful of times. CDR3 in amino acids: CASSLDRTSNYGYTF. For the CDR3, the DNA is TGTGCCAGCAGCTTAGATCGCACATCTAACTATGGCTACACCTTC. The chain couples TRBV7-2 to TRBJ1-2, with D unresolved. The CDR3 is 15 amino acids. Trimming removed 1 base from V and 0 bases from J, with 9 bases in between. Germline-derived CDR1 and CDR2 are SGHTA and FQGNSA.

This chain's CDR3 is CASSWPQGVSGNTIYF. The DNA of the CDR3 is TGTGCCAGCAGTTGGCCCCAGGGGGTCTCTGGAAACACCATATATTTT. The V gene is TRBV6-2 or TRBV6-3, the J gene TRBJ1-3; TRBD1 matches at 7 bases. CDR3 size: 16 residues. The ends lost 4 bases at V and 0 bases at J; junction bases unmatched: 6. Per the germline V gene, CDR1 is MNHEY and CDR2 is SVGEGT.

The CDR3, as DNA: TGTGCCAGCTCACCAAGGACAGGGGTTGGAAACACCATATATTTT. It specifies CASSPRTGVGNTIYF. The rearrangement links TRBV18 to TRBJ1-3; TRBD1 matches at 9 bases. The length of the CDR3 is 15 residues. Per the germline V gene, CDR1 is KGHSH and CDR2 is LQKENI. Trimming took 2 bases from V and 3 from J; bases not matched to a gene: 2.

The sample holds one count of this clone. V and J are TRBV19 and TRBJ1-3; D remains ambiguous. CDR3 size: 13 residues. The V end was cut by 6 bases, the J end by 2 bases, with 8 bases between. Per the germline V gene, CDR1 is LNHDA and CDR2 is SQIVND (reference sequence). The CDR3 is CASRPEPGNTIYF. In DNA, the CDR3 is TGTGCCAGTAGGCCCGAGCCTGGAAACACCATATATTTT.

The CDR3 region is CASRQSSYNSPLHF. Written as DNA, the CDR3 is TGTGCCAGCAGACAGAGCTCCTATAATTCACCCCTCCACTTT. The chain has TRBV27 and TRBJ1-6; D not resolved. The germline V and J ends were trimmed by 6 bases and 0 bases, with 6 bases remaining between them. This CDR3 spans 14 amino acids. Germline V CDR1 and CDR2: MNHEY, SMNVEV (reference sequence).

The chain has TRBV2 and TRBJ1-1; D call uncertain. The V gene lost 7 bases and the J gene lost 10 bases, with 13 bases spanning the gap. The CDR3 loop spans 11 amino acids. The V gene's germline CDR1 is SNHLY and CDR2 FYNNEI. The CDR3 loop is CASTERGAAFF. The CDR3 region has the DNA TGTGCCAGCACCGAGCGGGGAGCAGCTTTCTTT.